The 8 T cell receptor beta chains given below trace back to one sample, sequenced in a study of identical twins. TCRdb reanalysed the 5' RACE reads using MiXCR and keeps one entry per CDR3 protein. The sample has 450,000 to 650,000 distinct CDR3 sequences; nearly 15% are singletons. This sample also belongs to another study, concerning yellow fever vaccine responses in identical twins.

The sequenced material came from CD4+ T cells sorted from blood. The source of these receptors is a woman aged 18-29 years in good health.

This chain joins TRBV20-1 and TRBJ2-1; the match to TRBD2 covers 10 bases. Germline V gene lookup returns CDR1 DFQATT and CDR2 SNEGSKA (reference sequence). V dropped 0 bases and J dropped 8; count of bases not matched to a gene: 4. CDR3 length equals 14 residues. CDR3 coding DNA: TGCAGTGCTAGAGATTCCCTAGCGGGAGATGAGCAGTTCTTC. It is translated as CSARDSLAGDEQFF.

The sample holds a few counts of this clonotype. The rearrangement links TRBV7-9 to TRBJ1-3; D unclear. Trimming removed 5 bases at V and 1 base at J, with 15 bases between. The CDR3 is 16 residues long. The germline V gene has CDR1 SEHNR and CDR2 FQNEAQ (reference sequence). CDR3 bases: TGTGCCAGCAGCCTACCCGGGAGGAGGTCTGGAAACACCATATATTTT. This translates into CASSLPGRRSGNTIYF.

The CDR3 DNA is TGCGCCAGCCCTACTCCCCCGGGGGGTCTCGAAGGGCCCCCAGATACGCAGTATTTT. Its protein is CASPTPPGGLEGPPDTQYF. The V gene is TRBV5-1, the J gene TRBJ2-3, with 7 bases matching TRBD2. The ends lost 7 bases at V and 4 bases at J; junction bases unmatched: 24. Germline-derived CDR1 and CDR2 are SGHRS and YFSETQ. This CDR3 spans 19 amino acids.

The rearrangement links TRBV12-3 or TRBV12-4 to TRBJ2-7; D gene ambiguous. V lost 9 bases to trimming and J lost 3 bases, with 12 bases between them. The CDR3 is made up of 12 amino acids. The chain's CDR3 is CASYPRDYEQYV. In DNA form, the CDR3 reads TGTGCCAGTTATCCAAGGGACTACGAGCAGTACGTC.

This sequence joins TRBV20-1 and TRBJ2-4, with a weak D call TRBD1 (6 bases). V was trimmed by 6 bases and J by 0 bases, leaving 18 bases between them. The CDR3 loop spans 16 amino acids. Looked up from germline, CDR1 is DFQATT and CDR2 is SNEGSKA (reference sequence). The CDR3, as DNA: TGCAGTGCAATGGGGGCAGGGATCCTAGCCAAAAACATTCAGTACTTC. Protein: CSAMGAGILAKNIQYF.

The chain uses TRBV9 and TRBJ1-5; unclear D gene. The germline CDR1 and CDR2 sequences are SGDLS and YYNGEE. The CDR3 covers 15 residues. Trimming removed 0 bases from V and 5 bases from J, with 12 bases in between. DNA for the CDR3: TGTGCCAGCAGCGTAGGTTTAGGGCCTTATCAGCCCCAGCATTTT. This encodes CASSVGLGPYQPQHF. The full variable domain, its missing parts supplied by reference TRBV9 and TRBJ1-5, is DSGVTQTPKHLITATGQRVTLRCSPRSGDLSVYWYQQSLDQGLQFLIQYYNGEERAKGNILERFSAQQFPDLHSELNLSSLELGDSALYFCASSVGLGPYQPQHFGDGTRLSIL.

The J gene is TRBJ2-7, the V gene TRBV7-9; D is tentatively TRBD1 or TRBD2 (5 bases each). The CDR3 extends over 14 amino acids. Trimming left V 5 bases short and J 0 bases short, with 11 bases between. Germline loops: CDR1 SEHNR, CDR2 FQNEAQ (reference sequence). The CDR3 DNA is TGTGCCAGCAGCCAAGGGACCACCTCCTACGAGCAGTACTTC. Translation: CASSQGTTSYEQYF.

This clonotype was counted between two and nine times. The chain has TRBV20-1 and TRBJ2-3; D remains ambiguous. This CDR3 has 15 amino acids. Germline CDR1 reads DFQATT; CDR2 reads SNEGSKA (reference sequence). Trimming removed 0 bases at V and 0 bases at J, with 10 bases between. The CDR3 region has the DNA TGCAGTGCTAGAGATTCTAGGCACAGCACAGATACGCAGTATTTT. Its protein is CSARDSRHSTDTQYF.